This is a list of T cell receptor beta chains from one sample in a study of cytomegalovirus exposure and HLA in healthy donors. Some clones are missing from TCRdb's copy, which holds only in-frame ones; the method was immunoSEQ multiplex PCR. In the table there are 150,000 to 200,000 clones, around 81% of which are singletons. Material for sequencing was PBMCs. The origin of the receptors is a man aged 25-45 years in good health and CMV-seropositive. CDR3s include the opening cysteine and the closing phenylalanine or tryptophan. The D gene is left open where the match is weak. Clone size is shown for a subset of rows, as once, few, many or a class of expanded clone.

j_call | d_call | clone_size | v_call | cdr3_aa | cdr3_nt
TRBJ1-1 | . | . | TRBV19 | CASQRHRVNTEAFF | TGTGCCAGCCAAAGGCACAGGGTGAACACTGAAGCTTTCTTT
TRBJ2-7 | . | . | TRBV18 | CASSPSGGYEQYF | TGTGCCAGCTCACCGTCCGGGGGTTACGAGCAGTACTTC
TRBJ2-3 | . | . | TRBV28 | CASGPQAGVADTQYF | TGTGCCAGCGGCCCCCAGGCCGGGGTGGCAGATACGCAGTATTTT
TRBJ2-3 | TRBD2 | . | TRBV9 | CASNPTSGGIADTQYF | TGTGCCAGCAACCCGACTAGCGGGGGTATCGCAGATACGCAGTATTTT
TRBJ2-3 | . | . | TRBV9 | CASSVVDTRTDTQYF | TGTGCCAGCAGCGTAGTTGACACTCGCACAGATACGCAGTATTTT
TRBJ2-7 | TRBD2 | . | TRBV9 | CASSVGAGDYEQYF | TGTGCCAGCAGCGTAGGGGCGGGGGACTACGAGCAGTACTTC
TRBJ1-2 | . | once | TRBV7-9 | CASSLEVTGEHGYTF | TGTGCCAGCAGCTTAGAGGTCACAGGCGAACATGGCTACACCTTC
TRBJ2-7 | TRBD2 | . | TRBV5-4 | CASSLEAGGGWEQYF | TGTGCCAGCAGCTTGGAGGCGGGGGGTGGCTGGGAGCAGTACTTC
TRBJ2-3 | . | . | TRBV19 | CASSVGPLDTQYF | TGTGCCAGTAGTGTGGGCCCCCTGGATACGCAGTATTTT
TRBJ2-3 | . | . | TRBV5-4 | CASSAESDTQYF | TGTGCCAGCAGTGCTGAGTCAGATACGCAGTATTTT
TRBJ1-6 | . | . | TRBV15 | CATSRHTGGWGDSPLHF | TGTGCCACCAGCAGGCACACTGGGGGTTGGGGGGATTCACCCCTCCACTTT
TRBJ1-6 | TRBD1 | few | TRBV5-1 | CASSLKMGQGESPLHF | TGCGCCAGCAGCTTGAAAATGGGACAGGGTGAGTCACCCCTCCACTTT
TRBJ2-3 | . | few | TRBV4-2 | CASSQELARSDTQYF | TGTGCCAGCAGCCAAGAGCTAGCGAGATCAGATACGCAGTATTTT
TRBJ2-2 | . | . | TRBV30 | CAWRTGTLVTGELFF | TGTGCCTGGAGAACAGGAACTTTAGTCACCGGGGAGCTGTTTTTT
TRBJ1-1 | . | few | TRBV30 | CAWSLSGITEAFF | TGTGCCTGGAGTCTCTCAGGGATCACTGAAGCTTTCTTT
TRBJ2-2 | . | . | TRBV2 | CASSEPAGVSGELFF | TGTGCCAGCAGTGAACCCGCAGGGGTGTCCGGGGAGCTGTTTTTT
TRBJ2-1 | . | . | TRBV13 | CASSLRPTEGEQFF | TGTGCCAGCAGCTTAAGACCCACTGAGGGTGAGCAGTTCTTC
TRBJ2-4 | . | . | TRBV6-1 | CASSDLYRFQNIQYF | TGTGCCAGCAGTGATCTTTACAGGTTCCAAAACATTCAGTACTTC
TRBJ2-3 | . | . | TRBV7-9 | CASSSPLISMPNTQYF | TGTGCCAGCAGCTCTCCGCTGATTAGCATGCCGAATACGCAGTATTTT
TRBJ1-2 | . | once | TRBV7-2 | CASSPQEDGYTF | TGTGCCAGCAGCCCCCAGGAGGATGGCTACACCTTC
TRBJ2-7 | TRBD1 | . | TRBV2 | CASSGDRGLYEQYF | TGTGCCAGCAGTGGGGACAGGGGGCTCTACGAGCAGTACTTC
TRBJ1-1 | . | . | TRBV7-2 | CASSTGNTEAFF | TGTGCCAGCAGCACCGGGAACACTGAAGCTTTCTTT
TRBJ1-1 | . | . | TRBV19 | CASSPGKNTEAFF | TGTGCCAGTAGTCCAGGGAAGAACACTGAAGCTTTCTTT
TRBJ1-2 | . | . | TRBV10-3 | CAISESTAYGYTF | TGTGCCATCAGTGAGTCGACAGCCTATGGCTACACCTTC
TRBJ2-2 | TRBD2 | . | TRBV27 | CASNVAGGPTGELFF | TGTGCCAGCAATGTAGCGGGGGGGCCCACCGGGGAGCTGTTTTTT
TRBJ1-5 | . | . | TRBV5-6 | CASSLNRAHNQPQHF | TGTGCCAGCAGCTTGAACAGGGCTCACAATCAGCCCCAGCATTTT
TRBJ2-1 | TRBD2 | . | TRBV5-6 | CASSGSGANPTYNEQFF | TGTGCCAGCAGCGGTAGCGGGGCAAACCCTACCTACAATGAGCAGTTCTTC